The 14 T cell receptor beta chains below come from one sample, sequenced in a study of blood T cell repertoires in COVID-19. TCRdb's copy holds only in-frame clones and misses some; the assay was immunoSEQ multiplex PCR. The repertoire holds approximately 94,000 clones, roughly 80% seen once, with 13% in the top ten. Sample: peripheral blood. The source is a man aged 50-60 years with active or convalescent COVID-19.

The J gene is TRBJ1-3, the V gene TRBV7-2; TRBD1 might be the D (6 bases). The V gene lost 5 bases and the J gene lost 8 bases, with 22 bases spanning the gap. Germline assignment: CDR1 SGHTA and CDR2 FQGNSA. This CDR3 is 16 amino acids long. The CDR3: CASSIQGGRSVDTIYF. CDR3 in DNA: TGTGCCAGCAGCATACAGGGCGGACGGTCGGTTGACACCATATATTTT.

The CDR3 is CASSLGAIEAGRDTQYF. CDR3 DNA: TGTGCCAGCAGCTTAGGGGCGATAGAGGCAGGGCGTGATACGCAGTATTTT. The V call is TRBV11-3, the J call TRBJ2-3, with TRBD1 as a possible D gene (5 bases). In germline, CDR1 is SGHNT, CDR2 YENEEA. V lost 1 base and J 6 bases, leaving 20 bases between the germline ends. The CDR3 is made up of 17 amino acids.

V usage is TRBV5-4 and J usage is TRBJ2-3, with 7 bases identical to TRBD1. Germline CDR1 SGHNT, CDR2 YYREEE (reference sequence). The V and J ends lost 4 bases and 0 bases, in that order; junction bases with no gene match: 2. The length of the CDR3 is 14 residues. The CDR3 loop reads CASSGTASTDTQYF. Here the CDR3 DNA reads TGTGCCAGCAGCGGGACAGCTAGCACAGATACGCAGTATTTT.

The chain employs TRBV10-2 and TRBJ2-3; D not resolved. The germline V and J ends were trimmed by 0 bases and 5 bases, with 9 bases remaining between them. This CDR3 is 14 amino acids long. CDR1 is WSHSY and CDR2 is SAAADI in the germline V gene. The CDR3 is CASSESTREDTQYF. CDR3 sequence (DNA): TGCGCCAGCAGTGAGTCCACGCGAGAAGATACGCAGTATTTT.

This chain links TRBV5-1 with TRBJ1-3; the D is unclear. This CDR3 comprises 15 residues. Between the trimmed V and J ends, which lost 0 bases and 0 bases, there was a span of 7 bases. CDR1 and CDR2 from the germline V gene are SGHRS and YFSETQ. The CDR3 loop reads CASSLAGDSGNTIYF. CDR3 in DNA: TGCGCCAGCAGCTTGGCCGGAGACTCTGGAAACACCATATATTTT.

The CDR3 here is CSATGYTEAFF. DNA for the CDR3: TGCAGTGCTACAGGGTACACTGAAGCTTTCTTT. The chain carries TRBV20-1 and TRBJ1-1, with a possible D match to TRBD1 (5 bases). Trimming removed 4 bases at V and 3 bases at J, with 6 bases between. Germline V gene lookup returns CDR1 DFQATT and CDR2 SNEGSKA (reference sequence). CDR3 length equals 11 residues.

This clone was seen only once. The chain carries TRBV5-1 and TRBJ2-5, with 8 bases lining up with TRBD2. The junction had 4 bases not matched to a gene; V was cut back by 4 bases and J by 2 bases. From germline, CDR1 is SGHRS and CDR2 YFSETQ. The CDR3 length is 14 residues. The CDR3 DNA sequence: TGCGCCAGCAGCGTGACTAGCGAACAAGAGACCCAGTACTTC. Translation gives CASSVTSEQETQYF.

The V gene is TRBV6-2 or TRBV6-3, the J gene TRBJ2-3, with 7 bases lining up with TRBD2. The germline gives CDR1 MNHEY, CDR2 SVGEGT. The length of the CDR3 is 17 residues. After removal of 0 bases from V and 2 bases from J, the junction contained 8 bases not matched to a gene. This CDR3 reads CASSYSRSGGYTDTQYF. DNA of the CDR3: TGTGCCAGCAGTTACTCGAGATCGGGGGGTTACACAGATACGCAGTATTTT.

The J gene is TRBJ1-1, the V gene TRBV2; tentatively, D is TRBD1 (6 bases). Trimming took off 7 bases at V and 11 bases at J, with 20 bases between the two ends. The CDR3 has 13 residues. The V gene's germline CDR1 is SNHLY and CDR2 FYNNEI. The CDR3 sequence: CASNKDREVGAFF. The CDR3 bases are TGTGCCAGCAATAAGGACAGAGAAGTTGGGGCTTTCTTT.

The chain joins TRBV11-3 to TRBJ2-3; TRBD2 aligns across 9 bases. CDR3 length: 13 amino acids. Germline loops: CDR1 SGHNT, CDR2 YENEEA. Germline trimming cut 3 bases from V and 12 bases from J; bases unmatched to any gene: 7. The CDR3 sequence is CASSLGTGTSQYF. In nucleotides, the CDR3 is TGTGCCAGCAGCTTGGGGACCGGGACTAGCCAGTATTTT.

The rearrangement uses TRBV28 and TRBJ1-1; the match to TRBD1 covers 10 bases. V gave up 6 bases and J gave up 5 bases; unmatched junction bases: 12. The CDR3 extends over 16 amino acids. In germline, CDR1 is MDHEN, CDR2 SYDVKM. CDR3 DNA sequence: TGTGCCAGCAGGACACCGGGACAGGGGATGAGGACTGAAGCTTTCTTT. It is translated as CASRTPGQGMRTEAFF.

The chain recombines TRBV19 with TRBJ1-4; D gene unclear. Trimming pared 6 bases from V and 8 bases from J, leaving 19 bases between. The CDR3 totals 15 residues. Germline V gives CDR1 LNHDA, CDR2 SQIVND (reference sequence). The CDR3 coding sequence is TGTGCCAGTAGGGCCCGGCTCCAACTAGGCGAAAAACTGTTTTTT. This gives the protein CASRARLQLGEKLFF.

The chain employs TRBV6-1 and TRBJ2-7; tentatively, D is TRBD1 (6 bases). CDR1 and CDR2 (germline): MNHNS, SASEGT. The CDR3 totals 13 residues. V was shortened by 2 bases and J by 4 bases, with 9 bases between the two germline ends. Here the CDR3 reads CASSERQGYEQYF. The DNA for the CDR3 is TGTGCCAGCAGTGAACGTCAGGGGTACGAGCAGTACTTC.

This clone came up a few times. The CDR3 sequence is CASSYRGQRYGYTF. CDR3 DNA: TGTGCCAGCAGCTATCGGGGTCAGCGCTATGGCTACACCTTC. The chain recombines TRBV5-5 with TRBJ1-2; D is unclear. The CDR3 runs 14 residues. Germline lookup yields CDR1 SGHKS and CDR2 YYEKEE (reference sequence). V was shortened by 3 bases and J by 4 bases, with 13 bases between the two germline ends.